A selection of T cell receptor beta chains follows, all from one sample in a study of blood T cell repertoires in COVID-19. Sequencing used immunoSEQ multiplex PCR; TCRdb keeps in-frame clones, though not all of them. This table holds approximately 120,000 clones, about 85% found once. The sequencing sample was made of peripheral blood. Receptors were obtained from a woman of 80 years or more with COVID-19, enrolled during active disease. CDR3s include the opening cysteine and the closing phenylalanine or tryptophan. D genes are given only for firm matches.

TRBJ2-3,TRBV5-1,TRBD1,TGCGCCAGCAGCTTGGGGGACAGCCGGCACACAGATACGCAGTATTTT,CASSLGDSRHTDTQYF
TRBJ1-2,TRBV7-2,TRBD1,TGTGCCAGCAGCTTAGAGGGTGGGACAGGGGGTGTTAGTGGCTACACCTTC,CASSLEGGTGGVSGYTF
TRBJ2-7,TRBV4-2,.,TGTGCCAGCAGCCAAGATGCGGGTCCCTACGAGCAGTACTTC,CASSQDAGPYEQYF
TRBJ2-7,TRBV12-3/TRBV12-4,.,TGTGCCAGCAGTAGGGGCGCCTACGAGCAGTACTTC,CASSRGAYEQYF
TRBJ2-3,TRBV11-1,TRBD2,TGTGCCAGCAGCTTAGCGGGAGGGAACACAGATACGCAGTATTTT,CASSLAGGNTDTQYF
TRBJ1-4,TRBV7-2,TRBD1,TGTGCCAGCAGCGCGACAGGGGTCTCGAATGAAAAACTGTTTTTT,CASSATGVSNEKLFF
TRBJ1-3,TRBV6-5,TRBD1,TGTGCCAGCAGTTACTCGAGACAGGGTTCTGGAAACACCATATATTTT,CASSYSRQGSGNTIYF
TRBJ2-2,TRBV19,TRBD1,TGTGCCAGCCACGGGGACAGAGGCACCTGGGAGCTGTTTTTT,CASHGDRGTWELFF
TRBJ2-7,TRBV5-4,TRBD1,TGTGCCAGCAGCTTACCATCGGGACAGGGGCACGAGCAGTACTTC,CASSLPSGQGHEQYF
TRBJ2-3,TRBV19,.,TGTGCCAGTGGACTTCCCTGGGGGCTTACCGGGGCAGATACGCAGTATTTT,CASGLPWGLTGADTQYF
TRBJ2-7,TRBV28,.,TGTGCCAGCAGACCCACAGGGGGGGCCTACGAGCAGTACTTC,CASRPTGGAYEQYF
TRBJ2-5,TRBV7-2,.,TGTGCCAGCAGCGTTCACGCGGGGCTCCAAGAGACCCAGTACTTC,CASSVHAGLQETQYF
TRBJ2-7,TRBV6-1,.,TGTGCCAGCAGTGAAAAGTACACCTCCTACGAGCAGTACTTC,CASSEKYTSYEQYF
TRBJ2-7,TRBV5-4,.,TGTGCCAGCAGCTCCCGGACTAGGGGGAACTACGAGCAGTACTTC,CASSSRTRGNYEQYF
TRBJ2-2,TRBV5-1,.,TGCGCCAGCAGCTTCTCGATACAGTCCCCGACCGGGGAGCTGTTTTTT,CASSFSIQSPTGELFF
TRBJ2-3,TRBV9,.,TGTGCCAGCAGTTCCGGGATTACCACCGGCACAGATACGCAGTATTTT,CASSSGITTGTDTQYF
TRBJ1-5,TRBV25-1,.,TGTGCCAGCAGCAGAGCAGGCCAAGATCAGCCCCAGCATTTT,CASSRAGQDQPQHF
TRBJ2-7,TRBV5-1,.,TGCGCCAGCAGCCATGGGGGGGGCCTGGGGTCCTACGAGCAGTACTTC,CASSHGGGLGSYEQYF
TRBJ2-2,TRBV6-1,.,TGTGCCAGCAGTGATTGGAGAACCGGGGAGCTGTTTTTT,CASSDWRTGELFF
TRBJ2-2,TRBV25-1,.,TGTGCCAGGATCTATACGAACACCGGGGAGCTGTTTTTT,CARIYTNTGELFF
TRBJ2-7,TRBV6-6,TRBD2,TGTGCCAGCAGTCACCCCGGGACTAGCGGGAGGGCCATTGGGTCCTACGAGCAGTACTTC,CASSHPGTSGRAIGSYEQYF
TRBJ2-3,TRBV27,TRBD1,TGTGCCAGCACCGTGGGGGGGACAGGGGGCTGGAGTAGCACAGATACGCAGTATTTT,CASTVGGTGGWSSTDTQYF
TRBJ1-2,TRBV3-1/TRBV3-2,.,TGTGCCAGCAGCCAGGAGACAGTGACCCACTATGGCTACACCTTC,CASSQETVTHYGYTF
TRBJ1-2,TRBV28,TRBD1,TGTGCCAGCAGTTTAATAAGTCAGGGGGCGCACGGCTACACCTTC,CASSLISQGAHGYTF
TRBJ1-5,TRBV28,.,TGTGCCAGCACATCTGCAGGCCCTAGGGGTCAGCCCCAGCATTTT,CASTSAGPRGQPQHF
TRBJ1-5,TRBV27,.,TGTGCCAGCAGTTTGGGGGGACAGCCCCAGCATTTT,CASSLGGQPQHF